One and the same sample provided the 13 T cell receptor beta chains below, sequenced in a study of blood T cell repertoires in COVID-19. Assay: immunoSEQ multiplex PCR; the TCRdb copy retains only in-frame clones and omits some. The sample has roughly 34,000 clones; roughly 88% are singletons. Sequencing used peripheral blood. These receptor sequences come from a woman in her 70s with active COVID-19.

The V gene is TRBV2, the J gene TRBJ2-5; 7 nucleotides line up with TRBD2. The CDR3 totals 13 residues. Germline trimming cut 3 bases from V and 7 bases from J; bases unmatched to any gene: 5. The V gene's germline CDR1 is SNHLY and CDR2 FYNNEI. This chain's CDR3 is CASSELERGTQYF. CDR3 in DNA: TGTGCCAGCAGTGAGTTAGAGCGGGGGACCCAGTACTTC.

The chain has TRBV20-1 and TRBJ2-1; D remains unclear. This CDR3 spans 11 amino acids. Trimming removed 7 bases at V and 6 bases at J, with 10 bases between. Germline loops: CDR1 DFQATT, CDR2 SNEGSKA (reference sequence). CDR3 sequence (DNA): TGCAGTGTCCCGGAGACCAATGAGCAGTTCTTC. Translating gives CSVPETNEQFF.

The rearrangement links TRBV27 to TRBJ2-1; TRBD2 matches 7 bases. The length of the CDR3 is 15 residues. Trimming took 6 bases from V and 7 from J; bases not matched to a gene: 12. The V gene's germline CDR1 is MNHEY and CDR2 SMNVEV (reference sequence). In DNA form, the CDR3 reads TGTGCCAGCAGCCTACAAAATAGCGGGCTTAATGAGCAGTTCTTC. It codes for CASSLQNSGLNEQFF.

The chain employs TRBV4-3 and TRBJ2-7, with a tentative D call TRBD2 (5 bases). V was shortened by 0 bases and J by 2 bases, with 14 bases between the two germline ends. CDR3 length equals 16 residues. Germline V lookup: CDR1 LGHNA, CDR2 YSLEER. CDR3 region: CASSQDGFGIPYEQYF. The CDR3 DNA reads TGCGCCAGCAGCCAAGATGGATTCGGGATTCCCTACGAGCAGTACTTC.

This sequence joins TRBV5-1 and TRBJ2-3; 10 positions agree with TRBD2. The CDR3 spans 15 residues. J gave up 4 bases and V 8 bases, and 10 bases lay outside the gene matches. Germline CDR1 is SGHRS and CDR2 is YFSETQ. The CDR3 is CASTPQRGGADTQYF. In DNA, the CDR3 is TGCGCCAGTACCCCCCAGCGGGGGGGAGCAGATACGCAGTATTTT.

This chain joins TRBV20-1 and TRBJ2-1; 9 bases agree with TRBD2. Germline lookup yields CDR1 DFQATT and CDR2 SNEGSKA (reference sequence). Trimming took 6 bases from V and 10 from J; bases not matched to a gene: 4. The CDR3 extends over 11 amino acids. This CDR3 reads CSAKGLAEQFF. The CDR3 coding sequence is TGCAGTGCAAAAGGACTAGCGGAGCAGTTCTTC.

V and J are TRBV3-1 (or the pseudogene TRBV3-2) and TRBJ2-5, with D hard to call. Trimming took off 4 bases at V and 7 bases at J, with 10 bases between the two ends. The germline V gene encodes CDR1 LGHDT and CDR2 YNNKEL (reference sequence). The CDR3 length is 12 residues. CDR3 loop: CASSLSIGTQYF. The CDR3 DNA follows: TGTGCCAGCAGCCTCTCTATCGGGACCCAGTACTTC.

The rearrangement uses TRBV4-1 and TRBJ2-1, with TRBD2 identical over 11 bases. CDR3 length equals 17 residues. The J segment lost 6 bases and the V segment lost 1 base, leaving 8 bases of the junction unmatched. CDR1 and CDR2 from the germline V gene are MGHRA and YSYEKL. For the CDR3, the DNA is TGCGCCAGCAGCCAAGGCGGCGGGGGACTAGCGGCCAATGAGCAGTTCTTC. This sequence encodes CASSQGGGGLAANEQFF.

This chain joins TRBV14 and TRBJ2-7; D not resolved. CDR3 length: 17 amino acids. From germline, CDR1 is SGHDN and CDR2 FVKESK. Trimming took off 1 base at V and 0 bases at J, with 16 bases between the two ends. DNA of the CDR3: TGTGCCAGCAGCCAAGGTGGTACGGGTATGCGCTCCTACGAGCAGTACTTC. Protein product: CASSQGGTGMRSYEQYF.

The V gene is TRBV30, the J gene TRBJ1-1; D gene ambiguous. Trimming pared 0 bases from V and 10 bases from J, leaving 15 bases between. The CDR3 covers 13 residues. CDR1 and CDR2 from the germline V gene are GTSNPN and SVGIG (reference sequence). CDR3 residues: CAWSVPGWTAAFF. The DNA for the CDR3 is TGTGCCTGGAGTGTACCGGGGTGGACGGCAGCTTTCTTT.

The chain couples TRBV7-2 to TRBJ2-7, with 11 bases aligning to TRBD2. The V gene end was trimmed by 5 bases and the J gene end by 0 bases; junction bases not matched to a gene: 6. Germline CDR1 reads SGHTA; CDR2 reads FQGNSA. The CDR3 covers 16 residues. The CDR3 is CASSPGLAVSSYEQYF. The CDR3 DNA sequence: TGTGCCAGCAGCCCGGGACTAGCGGTAAGCTCCTACGAGCAGTACTTC.

In its sample, this clone was seen once. The rearrangement links TRBV18 to TRBJ1-1, with unresolved D. The CDR3 totals 17 residues. Trimming stripped 2 bases from V and 2 bases from J, with 18 bases between. Germline V gives CDR1 KGHSH, CDR2 LQKENI. CDR3 bases: TGTGCCAGCTCACCAAGAGCGCCAGGACTCGGTAACACTGAAGCTTTCTTT. Translating gives CASSPRAPGLGNTEAFF.

The gene calls are TRBV29-1 and TRBJ1-2; D might be TRBD1 (5 bases). Per germline, CDR1 SQVTM and CDR2 ANQGSEA. The CDR3 length is 12 residues. In DNA, the CDR3 is TGCAGTGGGAAGACAGCAAACTATGGCTACACCTTC. Translating gives CSGKTANYGYTF. Combining the CDR3 with reference TRBV29-1 and TRBJ1-2 gives the whole variable domain SAVISQKPSRDICQRGTSLTIQCQVDSQVTMMFWYRQQPGQSLTLIATANQGSEATYESGFVIDKFPISRPNLTFSTLTVSNMSPEDSSIYLCSGKTANYGYTFGSGTRLTVV.